This entry lists 5 T cell receptor beta chains sequenced from one sample in a study of blood T cell repertoires in COVID-19. Profiled with immunoSEQ multiplex PCR; TCRdb holds only in-frame clones, not every one. The sample contains about 140,000 clones, roughly four fifths of which appear only once. The sequenced sample consisted of peripheral blood. The receptors derive from a woman aged 60-70 years with acute or convalescent COVID-19.

The J gene is TRBJ2-1, the V gene TRBV7-2; D possibly corresponds to TRBD1 (5 bases). CDR1 is SGHTA, CDR2 FQGNSA, per germline. V was pared by 5 bases and J by 9 bases, with 14 bases between. The CDR3 length is 13 residues. Written as DNA, the CDR3 is TGTGCCAGCAGCGAAGGAAGGGGCATTGAGCAGTTCTTC. Translating gives CASSEGRGIEQFF.

The V gene is TRBV27, the J gene TRBJ2-1; D gene ambiguous. V gave up 3 bases and J gave up 4 bases, with 16 bases separating them. The CDR3 sequence is 16 residues long. Germline assignment: CDR1 MNHEY and CDR2 SMNVEV (reference sequence). CDR3 sequence reads: CASSFGGARKYNEQFF. The CDR3 DNA follows: TGTGCCAGCAGTTTCGGTGGCGCTAGAAAATACAATGAGCAGTTCTTC.

The chain links TRBV28 to TRBJ1-4, with unresolved D. V was pared by 4 bases and J by 13 bases, with 13 bases between. The CDR3 has 12 amino acids. The germline V gene encodes CDR1 MDHEN and CDR2 SYDVKM. The CDR3 nucleotides read TGTGCCAGCAGTTCTTTGTTTAAATCACTGTTTTTT. This sequence encodes CASSSLFKSLFF.

V is TRBV6-5 and J is TRBJ1-2; D not certain. V gave up 6 bases and J gave up 4 bases, with 15 bases separating them. Germline CDR1 is MNHEY and CDR2 is SVGAGI. The CDR3 sequence is 14 residues long. CDR3 in DNA: TGTGCCAGCAGCCCAGGAACGGCTCGCTATGGCTACACCTTC. It translates to CASSPGTARYGYTF.

The CDR3 DNA follows: TGTGCCAGCAGCCTCGGGGGACTCCAAGAGACCCAGTACTTC. Translating it yields CASSLGGLQETQYF. The rearrangement joins TRBV28 to TRBJ2-5; tentative D call: TRBD2 (6 bases). CDR3 length: 14 amino acids. Germline loops: CDR1 MDHEN, CDR2 SYDVKM. The V end was cut by 6 bases, the J end by 1 base, with 12 bases between. Full variable domain (outside the CDR3, taken from reference TRBV28 and TRBJ2-5): DVKVTQSSRYLVKRTGEKVFLECVQDMDHENMFWYRQDPGLGLRLIYFSYDVKMKEKGDIPEGYSVSREKKERFSLILESASTNQTSMYLCASSLGGLQETQYFGPGTRLLVL.